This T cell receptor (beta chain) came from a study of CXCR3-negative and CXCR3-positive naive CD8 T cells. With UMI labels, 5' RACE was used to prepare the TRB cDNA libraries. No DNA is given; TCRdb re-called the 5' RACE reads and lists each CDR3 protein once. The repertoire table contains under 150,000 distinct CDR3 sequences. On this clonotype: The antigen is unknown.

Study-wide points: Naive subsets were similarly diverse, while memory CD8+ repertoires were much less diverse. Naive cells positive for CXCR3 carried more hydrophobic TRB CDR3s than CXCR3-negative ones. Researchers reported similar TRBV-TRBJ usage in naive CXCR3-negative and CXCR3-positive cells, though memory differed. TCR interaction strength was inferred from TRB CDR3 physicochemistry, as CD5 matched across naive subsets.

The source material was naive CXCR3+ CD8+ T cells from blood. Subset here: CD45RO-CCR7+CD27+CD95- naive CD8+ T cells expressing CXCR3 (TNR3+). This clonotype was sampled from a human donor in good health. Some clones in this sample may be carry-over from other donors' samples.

CDR3: CASSIGGYTEAFF. The V call is TRBV19, the J call TRBJ1-1. The CDR3 is 13 amino acids. The germline V gene has CDR1 LNHDA and CDR2 SQIVND (reference sequence).